This entry concerns a single T cell receptor (beta chain). Its antigen is unidentified. This record belongs to a study of siplizumab effects on memory and regulatory T cells. Whole-study results and caveats: Memory cells seemed less diverse than naive T cells, which seemed major alloresponse contributors. Alloreactive sequences that could be traced to unstimulated CD4+ memory cells showed a significant reduction under siplizumab. Proliferating Tregs' suppressive function in siplizumab cultures went unconfirmed.

Assayed TCR templates numbered 80,000 to 100,000 for each sample. Data came from immunoSEQ multiplex PCR; TCRdb stores just in-frame clones and leaves some out. Of about 87,000 clones listed, 94% are singletons. The source is a human donor in good health. Sequencing used non-Treg CD4+ T cells sorted from blood.

The CDR3 region is CASSLAGGPLGIGELFF. CDR3 DNA: TGTGCCAGCAGCTTAGCGGGAGGGCCCCTTGGCATCGGGGAGCTGTTTTTT. V and J are TRBV7-3 and TRBJ2-2; TRBD2 matches at 9 bases. There are 17 residues in the CDR3. Germline assignment: CDR1 SGHTA and CDR2 FQGTGA. After removal of 2 bases from V and 7 bases from J, the junction contained 11 bases not matched to a gene.